This entry lists 27 T cell receptor beta chains sequenced from one sample in a study of T cell repertoires in cytomegalovirus infection (dated by TCRdb to the late 2010s). The listed sequencing device is Illumina HiSeq 1500. TCRdb handled the public reads itself, with Q25 trimming in fastp and clone calling in MiXCR, and kept productive beta chains. Identical CDR3 proteins give one entry, which carries the most common genes and DNA. The sample table lists around 280,000 distinct CDR3 sequences, approximately 13% of them with a count of one. The ten most abundant clones make up roughly 8.9% of the sample. The sequencing input was PBMCs. Source of these receptors: a human donor in good health (CMV status not recorded). Some clones in this sample may be carry-over from other donors' samples.

This clonotype was detected many times. The genes are TRBV2 and TRBJ2-6; 9 bases align to TRBD1. The CDR3 consists of 17 residues. The V and J ends lost 5 bases and 0 bases, in that order; junction bases with no gene match: 5. Germline V CDR1 and CDR2: SNHLY, FYNNEI. CDR3 protein: CASSTGQGDSGANVLTF. For the CDR3, the DNA is TGTGCCAGCAGTACGGGACAGGGAGACTCTGGGGCCAACGTCCTGACTTTC.

This clonotype was seen repeatedly, ten times or more. The chain has TRBV2 and TRBJ2-3, with D perhaps TRBD2 (6 bases). V was shortened by 5 bases and J by 0 bases, with 12 bases between the two germline ends. Germline CDR1 is SNHLY and CDR2 is FYNNEI. This CDR3 spans 15 amino acids. CDR3 protein: CASSPGVGSTDTQYF. In nucleotides, the CDR3 is TGTGCCAGCAGTCCGGGAGTCGGTAGCACAGATACGCAGTATTTT.

This clonotype came up a few times. The chain combines TRBV10-2 with TRBJ2-3, with 12 bases identical to TRBD2. Germline CDR1 reads WSHSY; CDR2 reads SAAADI. The V gene end was trimmed by 6 bases and the J gene end by 3 bases; junction bases not matched to a gene: 10. The CDR3 runs 17 residues. CDR3 bases: TGCGCCAGCAGGATGCCTAGACTAGCGGGAGCGACAGATACGCAGTATTTT. Translated: CASRMPRLAGATDTQYF.

In its sample, this clonotype was seen a few times. The chain employs TRBV12-5 and TRBJ2-6; no clear D gene. Germline CDR1 and CDR2: LGHNT and FRNRAP. The CDR3 consists of 13 residues. Trimming left V 5 bases short and J 0 bases short, with 2 bases between. CDR3: CASGTSGANVLTF. The DNA of the CDR3 is TGTGCTAGTGGTACCTCTGGGGCCAACGTCCTGACTTTC.

This clonotype was found many times. This chain uses TRBV7-9 with TRBJ1-1; D unclear. The V gene lost 4 bases and the J gene lost 0 bases, with 6 bases spanning the gap. The germline CDR1 and CDR2 sequences are SEHNR and FQNEAQ (reference sequence). The CDR3 contains 13 residues. DNA of the CDR3: TGTGCCAGCAGCTCTTGGCTGAACACTGAAGCTTTCTTT. It translates to CASSSWLNTEAFF.

In its sample, this clonotype was seen many times. The rearrangement uses TRBV7-2 and TRBJ2-7, with D perhaps TRBD2 (6 bases). Germline V CDR1 and CDR2: SGHTA, FQGNSA. CDR3 length equals 15 residues. V lost 3 bases and J lost 2, with 14 bases in between. CDR3 nucleotide sequence: TGTGCCAGCAGCTTCGCGGGACGGCAAGCCTACGAGCAGTACTTC. This codes for CASSFAGRQAYEQYF.

This clonotype was seen repeatedly, ten times or more. V gene TRBV7-2 combines with J gene TRBJ1-5; 7 bases agree with TRBD1. With V trimmed by 6 bases and J by 6 bases, 11 bases remained unmatched. Germline V gene lookup returns CDR1 SGHTA and CDR2 FQGNSA. There are 15 residues in the CDR3. The CDR3 is CASRLDRALGQPQHF. The CDR3 bases are TGTGCCAGCAGACTTGACAGGGCTCTCGGTCAGCCCCAGCATTTT.

This clonotype was seen a few times. The chain employs TRBV6-1 and TRBJ2-5, with a possible D match to TRBD1 (6 bases). Per germline, CDR1 MNHNS and CDR2 SASEGT. Trimming took 2 bases from V and 4 from J, leaving 17 bases between them. The CDR3 length is 16 residues. The CDR3 DNA reads TGTGCCAGCAGTGAAAAACAGGGTTGGGTAGGAGAGACCCAGTACTTC. It yields the protein CASSEKQGWVGETQYF.

A few counts support this clonotype. The chain couples TRBV7-6 to TRBJ1-2; D is possibly TRBD1 (5 bases). CDR3 size: 13 residues. From germline, CDR1 is SGHVS and CDR2 FNYEAQ. V gave up 5 bases and J gave up 4 bases, with 11 bases separating them. This CDR3 reads CASSRDLIYGYTF. CDR3 DNA: TGTGCCAGCAGCCGGGACTTGATCTATGGCTACACCTTC.

There are many counts of this clonotype. CDR3: CASSLPLPNTEAFF. In DNA form, the CDR3 reads TGTGCCAGCAGCTTGCCCCTACCTAACACTGAAGCTTTCTTT. The chain carries TRBV7-2 and TRBJ1-1; no definite D call. V was clipped by 3 bases and J by 2 bases, with 10 bases between them. Germline V CDR1 and CDR2: SGHTA, FQGNSA. The CDR3 is 14 amino acids. The whole variable domain, remainder taken from reference TRBV7-2 and TRBJ1-1, is GAGVSQSPSNKVTEKGKDVELRCDPISGHTALYWYRQSLGQGLEFLIYFQGNSAPDKSGLPSDRFSAERTGGSVSTLTIQRTQQEDSAVYLCASSLPLPNTEAFFGQGTRLTVV.

This clonotype has ten or more counts. The V gene is TRBV23-1, the J gene TRBJ2-7; 9 bases are a match to TRBD1. TRBV23-1 carries the ORF label, with uncertain function. The CDR3 loop spans 15 amino acids. Losses at the gene ends were 4 bases for V and 2 bases for J; bases not matched to a gene: 6. This CDR3 is CASSPTGTGPYEQYF. The CDR3 DNA reads TGCGCCAGCAGTCCCACCGGGACAGGGCCCTACGAGCAGTACTTC.

The CDR3 loop is CSVGGGGTGELFF. The CDR3 nucleotides read TGCAGCGTTGGGGGCGGTGGAACCGGGGAGCTGTTTTTT. The V call is TRBV29-1, the J call TRBJ2-2, with TRBD1 as a possible D gene (5 bases). V gave up 4 bases and J gave up 5 bases, with 11 bases separating them. CDR1 is SQVTM and CDR2 is ANQGSEA in the germline V gene. There are 13 residues in the CDR3.

This clonotype was observed many times. The gene calls are TRBV7-2 and TRBJ2-7; D not resolved. This CDR3 spans 12 amino acids. The germline CDR1 and CDR2 sequences are SGHTA and FQGNSA. V was trimmed by 5 bases and J by 4 bases, leaving 9 bases between them. CDR3 sequence (DNA): TGTGCCAGCAGCCAAGGACGGTACGAGCAGTACTTC. Its protein product is CASSQGRYEQYF. Based on the CDR3 plus reference TRBV7-2 and TRBJ2-7, the full variable domain is GAGVSQSPSNKVTEKGKDVELRCDPISGHTALYWYRQSLGQGLEFLIYFQGNSAPDKSGLPSDRFSAERTGGSVSTLTIQRTQQEDSAVYLCASSQGRYEQYFGPGTRLTVT.

This clonotype was seen a handful of times. The CDR3 DNA sequence: TGTGCCAGCAGCCAACTGGCGGGGGGACTAGAAGAGCAGTTCTTC. Translated, it gives CASSQLAGGLEEQFF. The rearrangement links TRBV14 to TRBJ2-1; TRBD2 agrees at 8 bases. CDR1 is SGHDN and CDR2 is FVKESK in the germline V gene. The CDR3 runs 15 residues. V trimming: 2 bases; J trimming: 10 bases; junction bases outside the gene matches: 10.

This clonotype showed up many times. The chain has TRBV15 and TRBJ2-5; tentatively, D is TRBD2 (6 bases). Germline CDR1 reads LNHNV; CDR2 reads YYDKDF (reference sequence). This CDR3 spans 16 amino acids. The V and J ends lost 0 bases and 6 bases respectively, with 17 bases between them. The DNA of the CDR3 is TGTGCCACCAGCAGAGATTTCGGCGGGATAGGACAGACCCAGTACTTC. Amino acids: CATSRDFGGIGQTQYF. Looking up the rest from reference TRBV15 and TRBJ2-5 gives the full variable domain: DAMVIQNPRYQVTQFGKPVTLSCSQTLNHNVMYWYQQKSSQAPKLLFHYYDKDFNNEADTPDNFQSRRPNTSFCFLDIRSPGLGDTAMYLCATSRDFGGIGQTQYFGPGTRLLVL.

The sample holds many counts of this clonotype. The rearrangement links TRBV10-3 to TRBJ2-7, with D possibly being TRBD1 (6 bases). The CDR3 contains 14 residues. Trimming removed 8 bases at V and 2 bases at J, with 16 bases between. The germline CDR1 and CDR2 sequences are ENHRY and SYGVKD. CDR3 in DNA: TGTGCCATCGGAGAAGGGGGTAAGACCTACGAGCAGTACTTC. Amino acid sequence: CAIGEGGKTYEQYF.

This clonotype occurred many times. The chain links TRBV10-3 to TRBJ2-5; D remains unclear. Germline V gene lookup returns CDR1 ENHRY and CDR2 SYGVKD. V was trimmed by 6 bases and J by 1 base, leaving 3 bases between them. The CDR3 consists of 11 residues. The CDR3 sequence: CAIRFQETQYF. The CDR3 nucleotides are TGTGCCATCAGGTTCCAAGAGACCCAGTACTTC.

This clonotype was detected many times. One junction end does not reproduce the germline sequence, and a read error may be involved. The J gene is TRBJ1-2, the V gene TRBV29-1, with 9 bases identical to TRBD1. Germline loops: CDR1 SQVTM, CDR2 ANQGSEA. This CDR3 is built from 12 residues. The CDR3 here is CSATGGQQYGVF. DNA of the CDR3: TGCAGCGCAACAGGGGGCCAGCAGTACGGAGTTTTC. The complete variable domain, with remaining parts taken from reference TRBV29-1 and TRBJ1-2, reads SAVISQKPSRDICQRGTSLTIQCQVDSQVTMMFWYRQQPGQSLTLIATANQGSEATYESGFVIDKFPISRPNLTFSTLTVSNMSPEDSSIYLCSATGGQQYGVFGSGTRLTVV.

Only a few counts were recorded for this clonotype. V usage is TRBV7-8 and J usage is TRBJ2-7; D is ambiguous. Trimming removed 0 bases from V and 0 bases from J, with 6 bases in between. Germline CDR1 reads SGHVS; CDR2 reads FQNEAQ. This CDR3 has 14 amino acids. The CDR3 bases are TGTGCCAGCAGCTTAGCGGATCGCTCCTACGAGCAGTACTTC. This codes for CASSLADRSYEQYF.

The rearrangement uses TRBV12-3 or TRBV12-4 and TRBJ2-7, with 8 bases that match TRBD1. The V and J ends lost 6 bases and 4 bases, in that order; junction bases with no gene match: 5. This CDR3 spans 13 amino acids. The CDR3 is CASRTGTGYEQYF. For the CDR3, the DNA is TGTGCCAGCAGGACCGGGACAGGTTACGAGCAGTACTTC.

This clonotype was found many times. Compared with germline, one end of the junction differs, possibly owing to a read error. This rearrangement joins TRBV29-1 to TRBJ2-3; 9 positions agree with TRBD2. Germline V lookup: CDR1 SQVTM, CDR2 ANQGSEA. The CDR3 extends over 12 amino acids. CDR3 in amino acids: CSVEVLSGGVEF. The CDR3 DNA reads TGCAGCGTTGAAGTGCTTAGCGGGGGAGTGGAATTT.

This clonotype was counted ten times or more. The chain joins TRBV4-1 to TRBJ1-4; D not resolved. The V gene's germline CDR1 is MGHRA and CDR2 YSYEKL. Deletions cut 9 bases from V and 0 bases from J, with 11 bases between. CDR3 length: 14 residues. The CDR3 region is CASGGTATNEKLFF. In nucleotides, the CDR3 is TGCGCCAGTGGTGGAACTGCAACTAATGAAAAACTGTTTTTT.

This clonotype was observed many times. The chain carries TRBV7-3 and TRBJ2-5; 12 nucleotides match TRBD2. V lost 6 bases, J lost 1 base, and 3 bases stayed unmatched. The germline CDR1 and CDR2 sequences are SGHTA and FQGTGA. The CDR3 totals 15 residues. The CDR3 sequence is CASSSSGGVQETQYF. The DNA for the CDR3 is TGTGCCAGCAGTTCTAGCGGGGGGGTCCAAGAGACCCAGTACTTC.

In its sample, this clonotype was seen a few times. The rearrangement links TRBV20-1 to TRBJ1-2, with unresolved D. The CDR3 sequence is 15 residues long. Germline V gene data show CDR1 as DFQATT and CDR2 as SNEGSKA (reference sequence). The V end lost 1 base, the J end lost 4 bases, and 16 bases lay between the germline ends. The CDR3 region is CSARVTRTALYGYTF. The CDR3 region has the DNA TGCAGTGCTAGAGTAACTAGGACGGCCCTCTATGGCTACACCTTC.

The sample holds many counts of this clonotype. The chain has TRBV5-5 and TRBJ1-3, with D unresolved. The V end was cut by 1 base, the J end by 3 bases, with 14 bases between. Germline-derived CDR1 and CDR2 are SGHKS and YYEKEE (reference sequence). CDR3 size: 16 residues. DNA for the CDR3: TGTGCCAGCAGCTTGAACGGAGCGGGGTTTGGAAACACCATATATTTT. This codes for CASSLNGAGFGNTIYF.

In this sample, this clonotype turned up many times. The rearrangement joins TRBV10-3 to TRBJ2-1; the D call may be TRBD1 or TRBD2 (5 bases each). V lost 1 base to trimming and J lost 8 bases, with 12 bases between them. Germline loops: CDR1 ENHRY, CDR2 SYGVKD. This CDR3 contains 14 residues. The CDR3 DNA reads TGTGCCATCAGTGAGTTCGGGACGAGGGATGAGCAGTTCTTC. Translating it yields CAISEFGTRDEQFF.

This clonotype was recorded at least ten times. The chain has TRBV7-2 and TRBJ2-3, with a tentative D call TRBD1 (5 bases). Trimming removed 1 base from V and 1 base from J, with 9 bases in between. This CDR3 region has 15 residues. The germline V gene has CDR1 SGHTA and CDR2 FQGNSA. The CDR3 sequence: CASSLGGLRTDTQYF. Here the CDR3 DNA reads TGTGCCAGCAGCTTAGGGGGCTTGCGCACAGATACGCAGTATTTT. Full variable domain (outside the CDR3, taken from reference TRBV7-2 and TRBJ2-3): GAGVSQSPSNKVTEKGKDVELRCDPISGHTALYWYRQSLGQGLEFLIYFQGNSAPDKSGLPSDRFSAERTGGSVSTLTIQRTQQEDSAVYLCASSLGGLRTDTQYFGPGTRLTVL.